This T cell receptor (beta chain) derives from a study of OX40 agonist ivuxolimab in advanced cancers. Study-level information: Ivuxolimab, an antibody acting as an agonist of OX40 (CD134), was used to treat patients. From about 20 to 79 years was the age range, with a mean of roughly 64 years, and over 80% were male.

Some clones are missing from TCRdb's copy, which holds only in-frame ones; the method was immunoSEQ multiplex PCR. Among fewer than 70,000 clones listed, around 93% were seen once. Germline V gives CDR1 KGHSH, CDR2 LQKENI. There are 16 residues in the CDR3. Unmatched junction bases numbered 5, after V lost 1 base and J lost 1 base. V gene TRBV18 combines with J gene TRBJ2-3; 7 nucleotides line up with TRBD2. The TCR was taken from an adult with an advanced solid tumor such as melanoma, head and neck, liver or kidney cancer. The specimen comprised CD4+ or CD8+ T cells sorted from blood, sampled in a trial of the OX40 agonist ivuxolimab. CDR3 amino acids: CASSPQGAGGTDTQYF. For the CDR3, the DNA is TGTGCCAGCTCACCACAGGGCGCGGGGGGCACAGATACGCAGTATTTT.